The T cell receptor beta chain under discussion was sequenced for a study of T-cell memory formation after mild COVID-19. Study findings and constraints: Clones that contracted from day 15 to 85 were balanced CD4/CD8, while later expanders leaned CD4+. CD4+ clones that contracted lay mainly in CM and EM; CD8+ ones lay in EMRA.

Constant-segment primers served in 5'RACE that generated TCR alpha and TCR beta cDNA libraries bearing sample barcodes and UMIs. TCRdb re-called the 5' RACE reads through MiXCR, storing one row per CDR3 protein. The repertoire has about 450,000 distinct CDR3 sequences, 20% to 30% of them found once; the top ten carry about 12%. In this sample, this clonotype turned up a few times. The antigen remains unidentified. Trimming removed 5 bases from V and 5 bases from J, with 12 bases in between. Germline V gene lookup returns CDR1 MNHEY and CDR2 SVGAGI. The CDR3 extends over 13 amino acids. This TCR was recovered from an adult woman who had mild COVID-19 (a few samples of this study predate the infection). Cell type and time point are not known. Sequencing was performed on PBMCs or a T cell subset sorted from them (not recorded which). V gene TRBV6-5 combines with J gene TRBJ1-1; possibly TRBD1 for D (5 bases). CDR3 DNA sequence: TGTGCCAGCAGTCAGGGACCGAGGACTGAAGCTTTCTTT. Protein: CASSQGPRTEAFF.